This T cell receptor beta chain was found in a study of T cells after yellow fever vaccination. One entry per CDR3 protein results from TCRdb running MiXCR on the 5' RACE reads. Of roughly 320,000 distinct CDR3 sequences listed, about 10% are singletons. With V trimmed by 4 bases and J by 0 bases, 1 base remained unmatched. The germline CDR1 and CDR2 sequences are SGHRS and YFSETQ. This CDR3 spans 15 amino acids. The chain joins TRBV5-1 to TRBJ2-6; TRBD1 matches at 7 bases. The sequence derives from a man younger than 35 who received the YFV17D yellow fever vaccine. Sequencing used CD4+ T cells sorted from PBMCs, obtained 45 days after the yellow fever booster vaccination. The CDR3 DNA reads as TGCGCCAGCAGCGGACAGGTCTCTGGGGCCAACGTCCTGACTTTC. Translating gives CASSGQVSGANVLTF.